Listed below are T cell receptor beta chains from one sample, sequenced in a study of Ad26.COV2.S vaccination and SARS-CoV-2 variants. Here immunoSEQ multiplex PCR was the method, and the copy in TCRdb shows in-frame clones only, minus some. The sample contains hundreds of thousands of clones, around 89% of which appear only once. This specimen consisted of peripheral blood, obtained in a trial of Ad26.COV2.S vaccine versus placebo. The origin of the receptors is a person between 18 and 59 years old who received the Ad26.COV2.S COVID-19 vaccine or a placebo. CDR3s include the opening cysteine and the closing phenylalanine or tryptophan. The D gene is left open where the match is weak. Only part of the rows carry a size: once, few, many, or a class if the clone is expanded.

D gene,V gene,J gene,clone size,CDR3 DNA,CDR3 protein
.,TRBV28,TRBJ2-6,once,TGTGCCAGCAGTGGGCCAAGCTCTGGGGCCAACGTCCTGACTTTC,CASSGPSSGANVLTF
.,TRBV7-6,TRBJ1-6,.,TGTGCCAGCAGCTTAGGTGGTCGGGAACTGGGTTCACCCCTCCACTTT,CASSLGGRELGSPLHF
.,TRBV14,TRBJ2-1,.,TGTGCCAGCAGCCAAGATCAGGAGTCCAATGAGCAGTTCTTC,CASSQDQESNEQFF
.,TRBV4-3,TRBJ1-1,.,TGCGCCAGCAGCCAAGAGGGGGGGGTGAACACTGAAGCTTTCTTT,CASSQEGGVNTEAFF
TRBD2,TRBV13,TRBJ2-7,.,TGTGCCAGCACGGGAGGCGGGACGGCCAATTACGAGCAGTACTTC,CASTGGGTANYEQYF
.,TRBV5-4,TRBJ1-3,few,TGTGCCAGCAGCCCGGGGGTGCAGGGAAACACCATATATTTT,CASSPGVQGNTIYF
.,TRBV6-6,TRBJ1-1,.,TGTGCCGCCAGAGTACTTCCAGTGAACACTGAAGCTTTCTTT,CAARVLPVNTEAFF
TRBD1,TRBV7-3,TRBJ1-4,.,TGTGCCAGCAGCTTATTGGGACAGGGCCCGAGCGGTGAAAAACTGTTTTTT,CASSLLGQGPSGEKLFF
.,TRBV7-8,TRBJ1-2,.,TGTGCCAGCAGCTTAGGAATTTCCGAAGGACGGGGGGCGGGTGGCTACACCTTC,CASSLGISEGRGAGGYTF
.,TRBV3-1/TRBV3-2,TRBJ2-5,.,TGTGCCAGCAGCCACCGATCAGGGGTTCGGGAGACCCAGTACTTC,CASSHRSGVRETQYF
.,TRBV12-3/TRBV12-4,TRBJ1-2,.,TGTGCCAGCAGCCTGCGGTATGGCTACACCTTC,CASSLRYGYTF
TRBD1,TRBV2,TRBJ2-2,.,TGTGCCAGCACCAGGGGGCCCGGGGAGCTGTTTTTT,CASTRGPGELFF
TRBD1,TRBV3-1/TRBV3-2,TRBJ1-1,.,TGTGCCAGCAGCCGCAGGACAGGGGAGACAGCTTTCTTT,CASSRRTGETAFF
.,TRBV11-2,TRBJ2-1,.,TGTGCCAGCAGTCCCCTTTTTAGCTCCTACAATGAGCAGTTCTTC,CASSPLFSSYNEQFF
.,TRBV12-3/TRBV12-4,TRBJ1-2,few,TGTGCCAGCAGAGGACTAGGCAACTATGGCTACACCTTC,CASRGLGNYGYTF
.,TRBV5-1,TRBJ1-2,.,TGCGCCAGCAGCTTCGAGGGAGTTAGCTATGGCTACACCTTC,CASSFEGVSYGYTF
TRBD2,TRBV30,TRBJ2-3,.,TGTGCCTGGAGGGCTAGCGGTCGGAATACGCAGTATTTT,CAWRASGRNTQYF
.,TRBV28,TRBJ2-3,.,TGTGCCAGCAAGGGGACCCTCAGCACAGATACGCAGTATTTT,CASKGTLSTDTQYF
TRBD2,TRBV5-6,TRBJ2-2,once,TGTGCCAGCAGCTTGGGACTAGCGGTAACCGGGGAGCTGTTTTTT,CASSLGLAVTGELFF
.,TRBV7-3,TRBJ2-3,.,TGTGCCAGCAGCTTAATTGGCGGGGTCCCCACAGATACGCAGTATTTT,CASSLIGGVPTDTQYF
.,TRBV4-3,TRBJ2-2,.,TGCGCCAGCAGCCAAGGCGGGGTGACCGGGGAGCTGTTTTTT,CASSQGGVTGELFF
.,TRBV6-2/TRBV6-3,TRBJ2-5,.,TGTGCCAGCAGTTACTCGAATGCGGGTTCTCGGGCCCAGTACTTC,CASSYSNAGSRAQYF
TRBD1,TRBV6-6,TRBJ2-7,.,TGTGCCGCCACCCGGGACAGTCCCTACGAGCAGTACTTC,CAATRDSPYEQYF
.,TRBV5-1,TRBJ2-6,.,TGCGCCAGCAGTAGTCTGGCGACTGGGGCCAACGTCCTGACTTTC,CASSSLATGANVLTF
.,TRBV28,TRBJ1-1,.,TGTGCCAGCAGTTTAGACGGCAGATTGAACACTGAAGCTTTCTTT,CASSLDGRLNTEAFF
.,TRBV27,TRBJ2-3,.,TGTGCCAGCAGTTTAAAGAGCACAGATACGCAGTATTTT,CASSLKSTDTQYF
TRBD1,TRBV5-1,TRBJ2-1,few,TGCGCCAGCACTAATCCCCCCGGGACAGACAAGAACAATGAGCAGTTCTTC,CASTNPPGTDKNNEQFF
.,TRBV6-5,TRBJ1-6,.,TGTGCCAGCAGCAACGGCCCGGACCTCAATTCACCCCTCCACTTT,CASSNGPDLNSPLHF
.,TRBV12-3/TRBV12-4,TRBJ1-2,.,TGTGCCAGCAGTTTAGGAATTTATGGCTACACCTTC,CASSLGIYGYTF
TRBD2,TRBV4-2,TRBJ2-7,.,TGTGCCAGCAGCCAAGATCGCGGGACTAGCCTTTACGAGCAGTACTTC,CASSQDRGTSLYEQYF
TRBD1,TRBV18,TRBJ1-6,once,TGTGCCAGCTCACCCCAGAGGGGGACAGATAATTCACCCCTCCACTTT,CASSPQRGTDNSPLHF
.,TRBV19,TRBJ2-7,.,TGTGCCAGTAGTATAGATTTTTTCAGTATCGAGCAGTACTTC,CASSIDFFSIEQYF
TRBD1,TRBV7-2,TRBJ2-1,once,TGTGCCAGCAGCCTCCTCCCGGGACAGGGATTCAGTGAGCAGTTCTTC,CASSLLPGQGFSEQFF
.,TRBV6-1,TRBJ1-1,.,TGTGCCAGCAGTGACCAAGGTAGCACTGAAGCTTTCTTT,CASSDQGSTEAFF
.,TRBV28,TRBJ1-1,.,TGTGCCAGCAGCCCTCTTCAGGGGCGGAACACTGAAGCTTTCTTT,CASSPLQGRNTEAFF
.,TRBV10-2,TRBJ2-2,.,TGCGCCAGCAAAGTTCGGGCGACGAACACCGGGGAGCTGTTTTTT,CASKVRATNTGELFF
TRBD1,TRBV28,TRBJ1-2,.,TGTGCCAGCAGTGAACAGGGGGACTCTAAGAACACCTTC,CASSEQGDSKNTF
TRBD1,TRBV7-2,TRBJ2-2,.,TGTGCCAGCAGCCCGACAGGGGGCTTGAACACCGGGGAGCTGTTTTTT,CASSPTGGLNTGELFF
.,TRBV11-2,TRBJ2-3,.,TGTGCCAGCAGCTTAGTAATAACAGATACGCAGTATTTT,CASSLVITDTQYF
.,TRBV6-2/TRBV6-3,TRBJ1-5,.,TGTGCCAGCAGCCCGAGGGAGGGCAGGGCACGGTTAGGAGTTGATCAGCCCCAGCATTTT,CASSPREGRARLGVDQPQHF
.,TRBV28,TRBJ1-5,.,TGTGCCAGCGAGAATGGGGGGATTAGGAATCAGCCCCAGCATTTT,CASENGGIRNQPQHF